The 32 T cell receptor beta chains reported below all come from one sample, sequenced in a study of OX40 agonist ivuxolimab in advanced cancers. TCRdb's copy holds only in-frame clones and misses some; the assay was immunoSEQ multiplex PCR. The top ten hold more than 1.5% of the sample, which has tens of thousands of clones, around 93% seen once. The material was CD4+ or CD8+ T cells sorted from blood, obtained in a trial of the OX40 agonist ivuxolimab. The receptors derive from an adult with an advanced solid tumor such as melanoma, head and neck, liver or kidney cancer.

The rearrangement links TRBV5-4 to TRBJ1-1; D gene uncertain. Germline loops: CDR1 SGHNT, CDR2 YYREEE (reference sequence). The CDR3 length is 11 residues. Trimming removed 0 bases at V and 8 bases at J, with 5 bases between. This CDR3 is CASSLDSEAFF. In DNA form, the CDR3 reads TGTGCCAGCAGCTTGGACTCCGAAGCTTTCTTT.

This clone is classed as medium-sized. The CDR3 sequence: CASKDRSNTEAFF. CDR3 nucleotide sequence: TGTGCCAGCAAAGACAGATCTAACACTGAAGCTTTCTTT. The V and J genes are TRBV2 and TRBJ1-1; tentatively, D is TRBD1 (5 bases). Per the germline V gene, CDR1 is SNHLY and CDR2 is FYNNEI. V was cut by 7 bases and J by 2 bases, with 11 bases left in between. The CDR3 extends over 13 amino acids. Full variable domain (remainder filled in from reference TRBV2 and TRBJ1-1): EPEVTQTPSHQVTQMGQEVILRCVPISNHLYFYWYRQILGQKVEFLVSFYNNEISEKSEIFDDQFSVERPDGSNFTLKIRSTKLEDSAMYFCASKDRSNTEAFFGQGTRLTVV.

V is TRBV4-3 and J is TRBJ2-7; no clear D. The CDR3 is 15 amino acids. V dropped 0 bases and J dropped 8 bases, with 17 bases sitting between them. The V gene's germline CDR1 is LGHNA and CDR2 YSLEER. The CDR3 region is CASSQDRATLVQQYF. The CDR3 nucleotides are TGCGCCAGCAGCCAAGACCGAGCTACCCTTGTGCAGCAGTACTTC.

The CDR3 nucleotides read TGTGCCAGCAGCTTGGTGAATGGCGGGGAAGAGACCCAGTACTTC. Protein: CASSLVNGGEETQYF. The chain couples TRBV5-5 to TRBJ2-5; tentatively, D is TRBD2 (6 bases). This CDR3 is built from 15 residues. V lost 0 bases, J lost 3 bases, and 12 bases lay in between. CDR1 SGHKS and CDR2 YYEKEE come from the germline V gene (reference sequence). The whole variable domain, remainder taken from reference TRBV5-5 and TRBJ2-5, is DAGVTQSPTHLIKTRGQQVTLRCSPISGHKSVSWYQQVLGQGPQFIFQYYEKEERGRGNFPDRFSARQFPNYSSELNVNALLLGDSALYLCASSLVNGGEETQYFGPGTRLLVL.

This chain connects TRBV30 to TRBJ2-3; D may be TRBD2 (6 bases). The CDR3 covers 13 residues. Germline CDR1 reads GTSNPN; CDR2 reads SVGIG (reference sequence). V shed 5 bases and J shed 1 base, with 10 bases lying between them. CDR3 bases: TGTGCCTGGGGATCTAGCGGCACAGATACGCAGTATTTT. Translation gives CAWGSSGTDTQYF.

This chain joins TRBV15 and TRBJ1-1, with 11 positions matching TRBD1. This CDR3 has 14 residues. Losses at the gene ends were 2 bases for V and 6 bases for J; bases not matched to a gene: 2. From germline, CDR1 is LNHNV and CDR2 YYDKDF (reference sequence). CDR3 in DNA: TGTGCCACCAGCAGACGGACAGGGGGCTCTGAAGCTTTCTTT. Translated: CATSRRTGGSEAFF.

This clone was detected only once. The J gene is TRBJ2-1, the V gene TRBV5-1; 7 nucleotides agree with TRBD2. Germline V gene lookup returns CDR1 SGHRS and CDR2 YFSETQ. V lost 0 bases, J lost 3 bases, and 3 bases stayed unmatched. The CDR3 covers 15 residues. In DNA, the CDR3 is TGCGCCAGCAGCTTGGAGGAGCGGGACTACAATGAGCAGTTCTTC. Translated, it gives CASSLEERDYNEQFF.

The chain links TRBV2 to TRBJ2-3, with D possibly called TRBD1 or TRBD2 (5 bases each). This CDR3 contains 13 residues. V was cut by 6 bases and J by 0 bases, with 7 bases left in between. Germline V gene sequence: CDR1 SNHLY, CDR2 FYNNEI. CDR3 amino acids: CASSRESTDTQYF. The DNA for the CDR3 is TGTGCCAGCAGCAGGGAGAGCACAGATACGCAGTATTTT.

The chain is built from TRBV7-9 and TRBJ2-7, with D possibly matching TRBD2 (5 bases). Germline V CDR1 and CDR2: SEHNR, FQNEAQ (reference sequence). The V end lost 5 bases, the J end lost 6 bases, and 11 bases lay between the germline ends. The CDR3 consists of 12 residues. CDR3 protein: CASSATSTEQYF. The CDR3, as DNA: TGTGCCAGCAGCGCCACTAGTACCGAGCAGTACTTC.

V gene TRBV5-1 combines with J gene TRBJ2-5; D is unclear. Germline V CDR1 and CDR2: SGHRS, YFSETQ. CDR3 length equals 14 residues. The V and J ends lost 0 bases and 7 bases respectively, with 13 bases between them. The CDR3 coding sequence is TGCGCCAGCAGCTTGGGTTTTGCCAGCCGGACCCAGTACTTC. Protein sequence: CASSLGFASRTQYF.

This chain links TRBV13 with TRBJ1-2; possible D gene TRBD1, 6 bases. Between the trimmed V and J ends, which lost 5 bases and 6 bases, there was a span of 16 bases. Germline CDR1 is PRHDT and CDR2 is FYEKMQ (reference sequence). CDR3 size: 14 residues. The CDR3 DNA is TGTGCCAGCAGCGCCACGAGGGGGTTGGATGGCTACACCTTC. Protein: CASSATRGLDGYTF.

V is TRBV18 and J is TRBJ2-7; no definite D call. Germline V gene data show CDR1 as KGHSH and CDR2 as LQKENI. This CDR3 is built from 15 residues. V lost 2 bases and J 1 base, leaving 12 bases between the germline ends. CDR3 protein: CASSPYVVTSYEQYF. The CDR3 nucleotides are TGTGCCAGCTCACCATACGTCGTAACGTCCTACGAGCAGTACTTC.

The rearrangement links TRBV7-9 to TRBJ2-5; D call uncertain. With 5 bases removed from V and 4 bases from J, the gap between germline ends came to 20 bases. This CDR3 is built from 16 residues. The germline CDR1 and CDR2 sequences are SEHNR and FQNEAQ (reference sequence). CDR3 DNA: TGTGCCAGCAGCCCCCACATTGTTGCTTCCCCAGAGACCCAGTACTTC. Translation: CASSPHIVASPETQYF.

The chain carries TRBV28 and TRBJ1-5; D gene uncertain. This CDR3 has 17 residues. Germline V gene lookup returns CDR1 MDHEN and CDR2 SYDVKM. Trimming shortened V by 9 bases and J by 0 bases, and 21 bases separated the two germline ends. CDR3 nucleotides: TGTGCCAGTCTAAATATACCCATTGGGTATAGCAATCAGCCCCAGCATTTT. Translation gives CASLNIPIGYSNQPQHF.

This clone has only a few counts. V usage is TRBV5-1 and J usage is TRBJ2-7; TRBD2 matches at 9 bases. The CDR3 is 13 amino acids. Per the germline V gene, CDR1 is SGHRS and CDR2 is YFSETQ. V shed 1 base, J shed 4 bases, and the junction held 0 bases outside the gene matches. The CDR3 protein is CASSLLAGYEQYF. In DNA form, the CDR3 reads TGCGCCAGCAGCTTGCTAGCGGGGTACGAGCAGTACTTC.

CDR3: CATSRGQGLDTEAFF. CDR3 nucleotide sequence: TGTGCCACCAGCAGAGGCCAAGGCCTCGACACTGAAGCTTTCTTT. The rearrangement links TRBV15 to TRBJ1-1; D uncertain. This CDR3 is 15 amino acids long. Germline V gene data show CDR1 as LNHNV and CDR2 as YYDKDF (reference sequence). The V and J ends lost 1 base and 3 bases respectively, with 12 bases between them.

The chain links TRBV7-9 to TRBJ2-3, with D possibly being TRBD2 (5 bases). Trimming pared 5 bases from V and 2 bases from J, leaving 14 bases between. The CDR3 length is 15 residues. The germline gives CDR1 SEHNR, CDR2 FQNEAQ (reference sequence). CDR3 in amino acids: CASSPQRAVTDTQYF. Here the CDR3 DNA reads TGTGCCAGCAGCCCCCAGAGGGCAGTCACAGATACGCAGTATTTT.

The CDR3 loop reads CASSRATGGSGYTF. CDR3 DNA sequence: TGTGCCAGCAGTCGAGCGACAGGGGGCTCTGGCTACACCTTC. The chain uses TRBV6-5 and TRBJ1-2; 10 bases are shared with TRBD1. V was pared by 5 bases and J by 7 bases, with 7 bases of the junction left unmatched. Germline values: CDR1 MNHEY, CDR2 SVGAGI. This CDR3 has 14 residues.

The rearrangement links TRBV30 to TRBJ2-3; 7 bases agree with TRBD2. Germline V CDR1 and CDR2: GTSNPN, SVGIG (reference sequence). CDR3 length equals 13 residues. The J segment lost 6 bases and the V segment lost 2 bases, leaving 5 bases of the junction unmatched. The CDR3 sequence: CAWSKSGADTQYF. In nucleotides, the CDR3 is TGTGCCTGGAGTAAGAGCGGGGCGGATACGCAGTATTTT.

The chain joins TRBV30 to TRBJ2-3, with TRBD2 matching 14 bases. The CDR3 is 16 amino acids. V shed 0 bases and J 2 bases; nucleotides not matched to a gene: 1. Looked up from germline, CDR1 is GTSNPN and CDR2 is SVGIG (reference sequence). CDR3 bases: TGTGCCTGGAGTGTGGGACTAGCGGGGGACACAGATACGCAGTATTTT. This gives the protein CAWSVGLAGDTDTQYF.

The chain employs TRBV5-4 and TRBJ1-3; D remains unclear. Trimming shortened V by 3 bases and J by 4 bases, and 14 bases separated the two germline ends. The CDR3 is made up of 15 amino acids. The germline V gene has CDR1 SGHNT and CDR2 YYREEE (reference sequence). CDR3 protein: CASSSMSGYGNTIYF. In DNA, the CDR3 is TGTGCCAGCAGCTCAATGTCGGGGTACGGAAACACCATATATTTT.

V is TRBV6-1 and J is TRBJ2-2; perhaps TRBD2 as D (7 bases). This CDR3 is built from 15 residues. V lost 5 bases and J 4 bases, leaving 14 bases between the germline ends. CDR1 and CDR2 (germline): MNHNS, SASEGT. The CDR3 sequence: CASSSRGGGTGELFF. DNA for the CDR3: TGTGCCAGCAGTTCGCGGGGAGGGGGCACCGGGGAGCTGTTTTTT.

The CDR3 DNA is TGTGCCAGCAGCTTAGAGGACCGGGCCGCTAACTATGGCTACACCTTC. Protein sequence: CASSLEDRAANYGYTF. J is TRBJ1-2 and V is TRBV13; D not resolved. This CDR3 spans 16 amino acids. From germline, CDR1 is PRHDT and CDR2 FYEKMQ (reference sequence). V lost 1 base and J lost 0, with 12 bases in between. The full variable domain, with the rest looked up from reference TRBV13 and TRBJ1-2, is AAGVIQSPRHLIKEKRETATLKCYPIPRHDTVYWYQQGPGQDPQFLISFYEKMQSDKGSIPDRFSAQQFSDYHSELNMSSLELGDSALYFCASSLEDRAANYGYTFGSGTRLTVV.

This clone was counted once. The CDR3 DNA reads as TGCGCCAGCAGCTTCGAGGCACAGAACACCGGGGAGCTGTTTTTT. Translating it yields CASSFEAQNTGELFF. The V and J genes are TRBV5-1 and TRBJ2-2, with unresolved D. CDR3 length: 15 residues. Trimming removed 2 bases from V and 1 base from J, with 9 bases in between. Germline V gene lookup returns CDR1 SGHRS and CDR2 YFSETQ.

The rearrangement links TRBV12-5 to TRBJ2-1; TRBD2 aligns across 13 bases. V dropped 5 bases and J dropped 9; count of bases not matched to a gene: 10. Germline lookup yields CDR1 LGHNT and CDR2 FRNRAP. This CDR3 has 16 amino acids. The CDR3 coding sequence is TGTGCTAGTGGTGCCCCCGGGACTAGCGGGATCTTTGAGCAGTTCTTC. Translation gives CASGAPGTSGIFEQFF.

The chain has TRBV19 and TRBJ2-3; 10 bases are a match to TRBD2. The V and J ends lost 7 bases and 2 bases, in that order; junction bases with no gene match: 6. Germline V gives CDR1 LNHDA, CDR2 SQIVND (reference sequence). This CDR3 spans 15 amino acids. CDR3 nucleotide sequence: TGTGCCAGTACTAAGGGACTAGCGACCACAGATACGCAGTATTTT. The encoded protein is CASTKGLATTDTQYF.

This chain connects TRBV10-3 to TRBJ1-3, with a possible D match to TRBD1 (5 bases). The CDR3 is 14 residues long. V gave up 8 bases and J gave up 0 bases, with 11 bases separating them. The germline V gene has CDR1 ENHRY and CDR2 SYGVKD. The chain's CDR3 is CAIGDGSSGNTIYF. CDR3 in DNA: TGTGCCATCGGGGACGGGAGCTCTGGAAACACCATATATTTT.

J is TRBJ1-1 and V is TRBV30, with TRBD1 as a possible D gene (5 bases). Germline V gives CDR1 GTSNPN, CDR2 SVGIG (reference sequence). V lost 0 bases, J lost 6 bases, and 5 bases lay in between. The CDR3 length is 11 residues. The CDR3 region has the DNA TGTGCCTGGAGTGTGGGACCTGAAGCTTTCTTT. Amino acid sequence: CAWSVGPEAFF.

Only a few counts were recorded for this clone. The chain carries TRBV30 and TRBJ1-1; D is perhaps TRBD1 (5 bases). CDR1 GTSNPN and CDR2 SVGIG come from the germline V gene (reference sequence). The CDR3 loop spans 11 amino acids. V lost 2 bases to trimming and J lost 11 bases, with 12 bases between them. In DNA, the CDR3 is TGTGCCTGGAGTAGGGACTCTAGGGCTTTCTTT. It encodes CAWSRDSRAFF.

This chain connects TRBV2 to TRBJ2-7; D not certain. Germline V gene sequence: CDR1 SNHLY, CDR2 FYNNEI. This CDR3 is 12 amino acids long. V shed 8 bases and J shed 2 bases, with 10 bases lying between them. The CDR3 spells CASEFSAYEQYF. CDR3 sequence (DNA): TGTGCCAGCGAATTCTCAGCCTACGAGCAGTACTTC.

This rearrangement joins TRBV10-1 to TRBJ2-1; TRBD1 matches at 11 bases. Germline V gene sequence: CDR1 WNHNN, CDR2 SYGVQD (reference sequence). The CDR3 runs 14 residues. Trimming removed 6 bases from V and 6 bases from J; junction bases left unmatched: 4. This CDR3 reads CASSSGTGGNEQFF. DNA for the CDR3: TGCGCCAGCAGCAGCGGGACAGGGGGCAATGAGCAGTTCTTC.

The V call is TRBV10-3, the J call TRBJ2-7; TRBD2 matches 12 bases. The trim removed 1 base at V and 5 bases at J, leaving 12 bases unmatched. This CDR3 contains 18 residues. The germline gives CDR1 ENHRY, CDR2 SYGVKD. CDR3 DNA: TGTGCCATCAGTGAGTGGGGACTAGCGGGTCGGAAGCAGGACGAGCAGTACTTC. Protein product: CAISEWGLAGRKQDEQYF.